These 5 T cell receptor beta chains were all obtained from the same sample, sequenced in a study of T cell responses to AZD1222 COVID-19 vaccine. Only in-frame clones appear in the TCRdb table, and some are missing; sequencing was by immunoSEQ multiplex PCR. The sample has around 160,000 clones; roughly 94% are singletons. The sample in question was peripheral blood, obtained 28 days after the second AZD1222 dose. Receptors originate from an adult who received the AZD1222 COVID-19 vaccine.

V and J are TRBV12-3 or TRBV12-4 and TRBJ1-2, with D possibly matching TRBD1 (6 bases). V lost 5 bases and J 6 bases, leaving 10 bases between the germline ends. This CDR3 has 12 residues. CDR3 coding DNA: TGTGCCAGCAGTATCTCAGGGGATGGCTACACCTTC. Amino acid sequence: CASSISGDGYTF.

V is TRBV19 and J is TRBJ2-1; possible D gene TRBD2, 6 bases. Germline V gene data show CDR1 as LNHDA and CDR2 as SQIVND (reference sequence). With 3 bases removed from V and 4 bases from J, the gap between germline ends came to 13 bases. CDR3 length: 15 amino acids. The CDR3 bases are TGTGCCAGTAGTATCCTTGCGGGGATATACAATGAGCAGTTCTTC. It specifies CASSILAGIYNEQFF. Complete variable domain (other parts from reference TRBV19 and TRBJ2-1): DGGITQSPKYLFRKEGQNVTLSCEQNLNHDAMYWYRQDPGQGLRLIYYSQIVNDFQKGDIAEGYSVSREKKESFPLTVTSAQKNPTAFYLCASSILAGIYNEQFFGPGTRLTVL.

The V gene is TRBV11-2, the J gene TRBJ2-1, with TRBD1 matching over 9 bases. J gave up 8 bases and V 5 bases, and 7 bases lay outside the gene matches. The CDR3 covers 14 residues. Germline V lookup: CDR1 SGHAT, CDR2 FQNNGV. Written as DNA, the CDR3 is TGTGCCAGCAGCGGGGACAGGGCCCTGGATGAGCAGTTCTTC. Residues: CASSGDRALDEQFF. The full variable domain, with the rest looked up from reference TRBV11-2 and TRBJ2-1, is EAGVAQSPRYKIIEKRQSVAFWCNPISGHATLYWYQQILGQGPKLLIQFQNNGVVDDSQLPKDRFSAERLKGVDSTLKIQPAKLEDSAVYLCASSGDRALDEQFFGPGTRLTVL.

The chain employs TRBV10-2 and TRBJ2-1; 9 bases fit TRBD2. V was pared by 2 bases and J by 10 bases, with 6 bases of the junction left unmatched. The germline V gene has CDR1 WSHSY and CDR2 SAAADI. This CDR3 comprises 14 residues. CDR3 amino acids: CASSEGSGGQEQFF. CDR3 DNA sequence: TGCGCCAGCAGTGAGGGTAGCGGGGGCCAGGAGCAGTTCTTC.

This chain connects TRBV4-2 to TRBJ1-5; 7 bases line up with TRBD1. With 1 base clipped from V and 6 bases from J, the junction kept 6 bases outside the gene matches. The CDR3 length is 15 residues. CDR1 is LGHNA and CDR2 is YNFKEQ in the germline V gene. CDR3 sequence: CASSQGRQGGQPQHF. CDR3 nucleotides: TGTGCCAGCAGCCAAGGTCGACAGGGCGGTCAGCCCCAGCATTTT.